This T cell receptor (beta chain) was recorded in a study of metastatic and nonmetastatic thyroid tumors. The study, taken as a whole, reports: Reportedly, malignant thyroid tumors had significantly higher TCR beta diversity than benign nodules, in blood and tumor.

Authors' processing steps: In papillary thyroid cancer, a distant-metastasis classifier was built using CDR3 differences across clinicopathological groups. TCRdb redid the clone calls on the PCR reads using MiXCR. These V and J calls originate from TCRdb's pipeline instead of the authors' own analysis. The repertoire holds some 31,000 clones, under 4.5% seen once, with about 21% in the top ten. Not a single patient had been given any form of treatment at any point before undergoing thyroid surgery. This clone was counted between two and nine times. Its antigen is not known. This receptor was obtained from a female donor with papillary thyroid cancer or a benign thyroid nodule (not recorded which). Some clones in this sample may be carry-over from other donors' samples. Material for sequencing was blood.

This CDR3 is CASNLLPGNEQFF. The CDR3 DNA reads TGTGCCAGCAATCTGTTGCCAGGGAATGAGCAGTTCTTC. The chain links TRBV2 to TRBJ2-1, with TRBD1 as a possible D gene (5 bases). Germline CDR1 is SNHLY and CDR2 is FYNNEI. The CDR3 has 13 amino acids. V lost 7 bases and J lost 7, with 14 bases in between.